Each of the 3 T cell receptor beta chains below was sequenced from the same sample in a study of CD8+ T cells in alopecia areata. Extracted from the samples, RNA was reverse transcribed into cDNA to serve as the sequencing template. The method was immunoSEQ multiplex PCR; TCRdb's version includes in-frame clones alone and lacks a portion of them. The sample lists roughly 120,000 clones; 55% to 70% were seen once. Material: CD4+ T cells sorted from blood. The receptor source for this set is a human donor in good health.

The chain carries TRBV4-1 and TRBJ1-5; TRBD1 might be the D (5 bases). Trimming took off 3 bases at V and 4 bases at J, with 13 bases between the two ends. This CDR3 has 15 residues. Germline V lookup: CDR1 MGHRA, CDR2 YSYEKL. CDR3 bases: TGCGCCAGCAGCCACTCAGGAGGGACTAATCAGCCCCAGCATTTT. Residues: CASSHSGGTNQPQHF.

CDR3 sequence reads: CASSYSPQYGYTF. The DNA for the CDR3 is TGTGCCAGCAGTTACTCACCTCAATATGGCTACACCTTC. The chain joins TRBV6-5 to TRBJ1-2; no firm D call. This CDR3 has 13 residues. The germline V and J ends were trimmed by 0 bases and 5 bases, with 7 bases remaining between them. Looked up from germline, CDR1 is MNHEY and CDR2 is SVGAGI.

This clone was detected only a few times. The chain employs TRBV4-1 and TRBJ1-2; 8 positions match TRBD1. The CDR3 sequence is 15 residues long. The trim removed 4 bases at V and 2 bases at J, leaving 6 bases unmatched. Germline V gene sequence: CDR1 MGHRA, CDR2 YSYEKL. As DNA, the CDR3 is TGCGCCAGCAGCCCAGGGGACAGGAGCAACTATGGCTACACCTTC. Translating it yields CASSPGDRSNYGYTF.